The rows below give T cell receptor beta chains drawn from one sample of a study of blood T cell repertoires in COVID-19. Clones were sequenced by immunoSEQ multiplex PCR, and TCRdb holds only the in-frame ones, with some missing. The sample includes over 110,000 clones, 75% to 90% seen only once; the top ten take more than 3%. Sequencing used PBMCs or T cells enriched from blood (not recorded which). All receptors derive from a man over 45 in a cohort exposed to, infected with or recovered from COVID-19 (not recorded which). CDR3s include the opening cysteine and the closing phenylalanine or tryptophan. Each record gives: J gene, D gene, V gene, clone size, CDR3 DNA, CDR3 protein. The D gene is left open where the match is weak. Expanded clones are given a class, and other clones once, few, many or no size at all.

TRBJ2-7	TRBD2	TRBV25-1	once	TGTGCCAGCAGTTTCGGACTAGCGGGTTTTTCCGAGCAGTACTTC	CASSFGLAGFSEQYF
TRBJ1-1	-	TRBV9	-	TGTGCCAGCAGCGTAGGCGACACTGAAGCTTTCTTT	CASSVGDTEAFF
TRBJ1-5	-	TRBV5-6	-	TGTGCCAGCAGCTTGAACGCGGTTAGCAATCAGCCCCAGCATTTT	CASSLNAVSNQPQHF
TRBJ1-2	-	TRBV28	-	TGTGCCGGGGGGGACTTCTTTAACTATGGCTACACCTTC	CAGGDFFNYGYTF
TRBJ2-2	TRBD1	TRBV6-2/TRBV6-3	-	TGTGCCAGCAGTTACGGGACAGGGGGCGAGGGCACCGGGGAGCTGTTTTTT	CASSYGTGGEGTGELFF
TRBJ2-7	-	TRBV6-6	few	TGTGCCAGCAGGCCCCCAGGACAGACTTACGAGCAGTACTTC	CASRPPGQTYEQYF
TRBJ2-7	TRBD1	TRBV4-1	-	TGCGCCAGCAGCCAAGAGTTCGGGACAGGGTTCAACGAGCAGTACTTC	CASSQEFGTGFNEQYF
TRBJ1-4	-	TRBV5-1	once	TGCGCCAGTGGGCTCGGCAGTTCTGCAACTAATGAAAAACTGTTTTTT	CASGLGSSATNEKLFF
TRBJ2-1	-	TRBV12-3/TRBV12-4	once	TGTGCCAGTGCTATTAATGAGCAGTTCTTC	CASAINEQFF
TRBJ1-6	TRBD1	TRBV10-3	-	TGTGCCATCAGTGACGCAGGACAGGGGGCAAATTCACCCCTCCACTTT	CAISDAGQGANSPLHF
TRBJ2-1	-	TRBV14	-	TGTGCCAGCAGCCTGGGAGGGGGTACCTACAATGAGCAGTTCTTC	CASSLGGGTYNEQFF
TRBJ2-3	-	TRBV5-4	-	TGTGCCAGCACCGAGACTGAGAAGAGCACAGATACGCAGTATTTT	CASTETEKSTDTQYF
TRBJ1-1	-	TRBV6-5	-	TGTGCCAGCAGAACCCAGGGTCTGGGAGCTTTCTTT	CASRTQGLGAFF
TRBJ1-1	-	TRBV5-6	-	TGTGCCAGCAGCTTGAGCGGGCAGAACACTGAAGCTTTCTTT	CASSLSGQNTEAFF
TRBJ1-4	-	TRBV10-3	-	TGTGCCATCAGTGAAATAGGGAGGAGCCATGAAAAACTGTTTTTT	CAISEIGRSHEKLFF
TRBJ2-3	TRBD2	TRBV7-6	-	TGTGCCAGCAGCTTGCTAGCGGGAGCTTCCGCGGATACGCAGTATTTT	CASSLLAGASADTQYF
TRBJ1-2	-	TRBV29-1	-	TGCAGCGTTGTCGAGTCCTATGGCTACACCTTC	CSVVESYGYTF
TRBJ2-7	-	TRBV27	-	TGTGCCAGCAGTACTCATAACTCCTACGAGCAGTACTTC	CASSTHNSYEQYF
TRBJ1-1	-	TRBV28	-	TGTGCCAGCGGACGGGGGAGCCGCAACACTGAAGCTTTCTTT	CASGRGSRNTEAFF
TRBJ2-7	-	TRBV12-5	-	TGTGCTAGTGGTTTGGACAACTACGAGCAGTACTTC	CASGLDNYEQYF
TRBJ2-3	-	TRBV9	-	TGTGCCAGCAGCGTAGGGACTGACGATGGCACAGATACGCAGTATTTT	CASSVGTDDGTDTQYF
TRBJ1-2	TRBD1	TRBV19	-	TGTGCCAGTAGTACAAAGACAGGGCTAGCTAACTATGGCTACACCTTC	CASSTKTGLANYGYTF
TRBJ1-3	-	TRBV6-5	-	TGTGCCAGCACCGGGTCCTCTGGAAACACCATATATTTT	CASTGSSGNTIYF
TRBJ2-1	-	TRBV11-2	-	TGTGCCAGCAGCCCTCCGGGACTTCTGAACAATGAGCAGTTCTTC	CASSPPGLLNNEQFF
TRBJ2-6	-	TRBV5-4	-	TGTGCCAGCAGTCTGGCTGGGAGTTCCGGGGCCAACGTCCTGACTTTC	CASSLAGSSGANVLTF
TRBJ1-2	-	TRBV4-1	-	TGCGCCAGCAGCCAAGTGGGGAACCGAGACGCGGGGGGCTACACCTTC	CASSQVGNRDAGGYTF